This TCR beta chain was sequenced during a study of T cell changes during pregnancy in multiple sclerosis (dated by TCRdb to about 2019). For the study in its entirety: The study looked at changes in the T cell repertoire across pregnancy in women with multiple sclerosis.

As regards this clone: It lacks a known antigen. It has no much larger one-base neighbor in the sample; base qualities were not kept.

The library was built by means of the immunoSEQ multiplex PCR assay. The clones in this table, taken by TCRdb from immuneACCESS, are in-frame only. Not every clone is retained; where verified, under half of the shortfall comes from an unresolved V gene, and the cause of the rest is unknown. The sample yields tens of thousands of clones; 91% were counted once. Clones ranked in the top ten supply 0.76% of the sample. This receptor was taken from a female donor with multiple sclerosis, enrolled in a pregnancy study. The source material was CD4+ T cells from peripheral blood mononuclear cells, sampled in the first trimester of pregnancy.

For the CDR3, the sequence is CASSPQTQGFTGNTIYF. The sequenced DNA: TGTGCCAGCTCACCACAAACCCAGGGGTTTACCGGAAACACCATATATTTT. This chain joins TRBV18 to TRBJ1-3; perhaps TRBD1 is the D gene, with 6 bases matching. V sheds 1 base and J sheds 4 bases, leaving 17 bases between their ends. Measured from the cysteine to the phenylalanine, the CDR3 is 17 residues long. Of the read, only the CDR3 DNA is kept; its 51 bases are in frame from base 1. Reading the germline V gene gives CDR1 KGHSH and CDR2 LQKENI.